This entry lists 28 T cell receptor beta chains sequenced from one sample in a study of cytomegalovirus exposure and HLA in healthy donors. Both 60 Vbeta primers and 13 Jbeta primers went into the PCR. The repertoire was sequenced with immunoSEQ multiplex PCR; TCRdb's copy has only in-frame clones and lacks some. The top ten clones hold roughly 1.7% of a sample with 140,000 to 150,000 clones, approximately 70% of them seen once. The sequenced sample was PBMCs. Source of these receptors: a woman aged 18-35 years in good health and CMV-seronegative.

The V and J genes are TRBV6-5 and TRBJ2-3, with 8 bases fitting TRBD2. After removal of 5 bases from V and 2 bases from J, the junction contained 3 bases not matched to a gene. There are 14 residues in the CDR3. Germline V gene lookup returns CDR1 MNHEY and CDR2 SVGAGI. The CDR3 nucleotides read TGTGCCAGCAGTCGGGGGGGAAACACAGATACGCAGTATTTT. Translating gives CASSRGGNTDTQYF.

The CDR3 is CASSDSGSSRFF. CDR3 nucleotides: TGTGCCAGCAGCGATTCGGGGAGCTCGCGGTTCTTC. This rearrangement joins TRBV2 to TRBJ2-1; TRBD2 might be the D (5 bases). V dropped 6 bases and J dropped 15 bases, with 18 bases sitting between them. The germline CDR1 and CDR2 sequences are SNHLY and FYNNEI. CDR3 length: 12 amino acids.

The chain uses TRBV6-6 and TRBJ1-5; no clear D. Germline V gene data show CDR1 as MNHNY and CDR2 as SVGAGI (reference sequence). V was cut by 2 bases and J by 3 bases, with 8 bases left in between. There are 14 residues in the CDR3. This chain's CDR3 is CASSYNGDNQPQHF. In nucleotides, the CDR3 is TGTGCCAGCAGTTACAACGGGGACAATCAGCCCCAGCATTTT.

The J gene is TRBJ2-7, the V gene TRBV27; D perhaps matches TRBD2 (5 bases). V lost 6 bases to trimming and J lost 7 bases, with 19 bases between them. The CDR3 runs 14 residues. CDR1 is MNHEY, CDR2 SMNVEV, per germline (reference sequence). The CDR3 is CASRGAEKREEQYF. The CDR3, as DNA: TGTGCCAGCAGGGGAGCGGAGAAGAGAGAAGAGCAGTACTTC.

This clone was detected only once. The chain links TRBV2 to TRBJ1-2, with TRBD1 identical over 7 bases. The CDR3 is 15 amino acids. The germline V gene encodes CDR1 SNHLY and CDR2 FYNNEI. The J segment lost 4 bases and the V segment lost 1 base, leaving 6 bases of the junction unmatched. The CDR3: CASSEGGQYLYGYTF. CDR3 sequence (DNA): TGTGCCAGCAGTGAAGGGGGACAGTATCTCTATGGCTACACCTTC.

This chain links TRBV6-1 with TRBJ2-1, with 9 bases lining up with TRBD2. CDR3 length: 17 amino acids. Germline loops: CDR1 MNHNS, CDR2 SASEGT. V trimming: 0 bases; J trimming: 6 bases; junction bases outside the gene matches: 9. CDR3 protein: CASSEAPGLASGNEQFF. The CDR3 DNA follows: TGTGCCAGCAGTGAAGCGCCCGGACTAGCGTCGGGCAATGAGCAGTTCTTC.

This chain joins TRBV7-2 and TRBJ2-2; tentatively, D is TRBD2 (5 bases). The CDR3 runs 14 residues. V was pared by 5 bases and J by 6 bases, with 13 bases between. CDR1 and CDR2 from the germline V gene are SGHTA and FQGNSA. This chain's CDR3 is CASSPFMEAGELFF. The CDR3 DNA is TGTGCCAGCAGCCCCTTTATGGAGGCCGGGGAGCTGTTTTTT.

This rearrangement joins TRBV6-1 to TRBJ1-1, with D unresolved. The CDR3 loop spans 13 amino acids. CDR1 MNHNS and CDR2 SASEGT come from the germline V gene. Trimming shortened V by 8 bases and J by 5 bases, and 15 bases separated the two germline ends. CDR3 DNA: TGTGCCAGCCAGATATCCCGGGGAACTGAAGCTTTCTTT. Amino acid sequence: CASQISRGTEAFF.

The J gene is TRBJ2-3, the V gene TRBV19; TRBD1 matches at 7 bases. The ends lost 7 bases at V and 0 bases at J; junction bases unmatched: 7. The CDR3 contains 15 residues. Germline CDR1 LNHDA, CDR2 SQIVND (reference sequence). The CDR3 here is CASKLTGVSTDTQYF. The CDR3 DNA follows: TGTGCCAGTAAACTAACAGGGGTTAGCACAGATACGCAGTATTTT.

For this clone: The CDR3 carries no conserved terminal phenylalanine or tryptophan, so it likely arises from a read error. The DNA is left out, because the CDR3 cannot be placed on it with certainty; the CDR3 is given as TCRdb lists it. J is TRBJ1-2 and V is TRBV18; the tabulated D call, TRBD1, remains unverified against the DNA. Germline CDR1 KGHSH, CDR2 LQKENI. The CDR3 is 12 amino acids in total, end residues counted. The CDR3 reads CASSLEPGQRIS.

This chain links TRBV30 with TRBJ1-1; 7 bases map to TRBD1. The V gene end was trimmed by 0 bases and the J gene end by 0 bases; junction bases not matched to a gene: 7. The CDR3 sequence is 16 residues long. CDR1 and CDR2 from the germline V gene are GTSNPN and SVGIG (reference sequence). The CDR3: CAWSVGEGQLNTEAFF. DNA of the CDR3: TGTGCCTGGAGTGTAGGCGAGGGACAGTTGAACACTGAAGCTTTCTTT. Filled out from reference TRBV30 and TRBJ1-1, the complete variable domain reads SQTIHQWPATLVQPVGSPLSLECTVEGTSNPNLYWYRQAAGRGLQLLFYSVGIGQISSEVPQNLSASRPQDRQFILSSKKLLLSDSGFYLCAWSVGEGQLNTEAFFGQGTRLTVV.

The rearrangement joins TRBV30 to TRBJ2-1; D uncertain. The CDR3 sequence is 11 residues long. Trimming pared 2 bases from V and 6 bases from J, leaving 5 bases between. Germline V lookup: CDR1 GTSNPN, CDR2 SVGIG (reference sequence). Written as DNA, the CDR3 is TGTGCCTGGAGTCGCGTCAATGAGCAGTTCTTC. Protein sequence: CAWSRVNEQFF. Variable domain in full (rest from reference TRBV30 and TRBJ2-1): SQTIHQWPATLVQPVGSPLSLECTVEGTSNPNLYWYRQAAGRGLQLLFYSVGIGQISSEVPQNLSASRPQDRQFILSSKKLLLSDSGFYLCAWSRVNEQFFGPGTRLTVL.

J is TRBJ1-2 and V is TRBV27, with 7 bases matching TRBD1. J lost 8 bases, V lost 8 bases, and 20 bases had no gene match. In germline, CDR1 is MNHEY, CDR2 SMNVEV (reference sequence). The CDR3 has 16 amino acids. CDR3 nucleotide sequence: TGTGCCAGCCTTGCCTTTACCCCCACAGGGGTCGGCGGCTACACCTTC. Translating it yields CASLAFTPTGVGGYTF.

This sequence joins TRBV15 and TRBJ1-2; TRBD1 might be the D (5 bases). The CDR3 contains 13 residues. Germline V gene data show CDR1 as LNHNV and CDR2 as YYDKDF (reference sequence). The V end lost 0 bases, the J end lost 8 bases, and 10 bases lay between the germline ends. The CDR3 nucleotides are TGTGCCACCAGCAGAGATGCAGGGTACGGCTACACCTTC. Protein sequence: CATSRDAGYGYTF.

This clone was recorded only once. The genes are TRBV5-8 and TRBJ1-1; the match to TRBD1 covers 8 bases. Germline values: CDR1 SGHTS, CDR2 YDEGEE. V shed 0 bases and J 13 bases; nucleotides not matched to a gene: 11. The CDR3 consists of 14 residues. CDR3 DNA sequence: TGTGCCAGCAGCTTGGCCGGGACAGGTTCTAAGTGTTTCTTT. Translating gives CASSLAGTGSKCFF.

The chain joins TRBV2 to TRBJ1-5, with D possibly TRBD1 on 6 matching bases. Trimming removed 5 bases at V and 4 bases at J, with 12 bases between. CDR3 length: 14 residues. Germline CDR1 reads SNHLY; CDR2 reads FYNNEI. CDR3 coding DNA: TGTGCCAGCAGTAGGACAGCTAAAAATCAGCCCCAGCATTTT. It specifies CASSRTAKNQPQHF.

The chain is built from TRBV5-4 and TRBJ2-5; 7 bases fit TRBD1. The CDR3 is 15 amino acids. Germline CDR1 is SGHNT and CDR2 is YYREEE (reference sequence). V lost 3 bases and J lost 1; bases outside the gene matches: 6. CDR3 bases: TGTGCCAGCAGCTGGGGGCCAGGGGGCCAAGAGACCCAGTACTTC. This codes for CASSWGPGGQETQYF.

The chain combines TRBV15 with TRBJ2-5, with 12 bases that match TRBD2. This CDR3 comprises 18 residues. The V gene's germline CDR1 is LNHNV and CDR2 YYDKDF (reference sequence). J lost 9 bases, V lost 0 bases, and 14 bases had no gene match. This CDR3 is CATSREHPTSGGWSAQYF. The CDR3 nucleotides are TGTGCCACCAGCAGAGAGCACCCGACTAGCGGGGGTTGGAGTGCCCAGTACTTC. Combining the CDR3 with reference TRBV15 and TRBJ2-5 gives the whole variable domain DAMVIQNPRYQVTQFGKPVTLSCSQTLNHNVMYWYQQKSSQAPKLLFHYYDKDFNNEADTPDNFQSRRPNTSFCFLDIRSPGLGDTAMYLCATSREHPTSGGWSAQYFGPGTRLLVL.

The chain recombines TRBV28 with TRBJ2-7; D is uncertain. Germline assignment: CDR1 MDHEN and CDR2 SYDVKM. This CDR3 spans 14 amino acids. The V end was cut by 8 bases, the J end by 9 bases, with 23 bases between. The CDR3 sequence: CASQDSLILKWQYF. CDR3 nucleotide sequence: TGTGCCAGCCAAGATTCACTGATATTGAAGTGGCAGTACTTC.

J is TRBJ2-7 and V is TRBV5-4, with D perhaps matching TRBD1 (6 bases). CDR1 is SGHNT, CDR2 YYREEE, per germline (reference sequence). This CDR3 comprises 15 residues. Trimming removed 3 bases from V and 5 bases from J, with 18 bases in between. The CDR3 loop reads CASSSPLTGNHEQYF. The DNA for the CDR3 is TGTGCCAGCAGCTCCCCCCTCACAGGGAACCACGAGCAGTACTTC. Drawing the rest from reference TRBV5-4 and TRBJ2-7, the complete variable domain is ETGVTQSPTHLIKTRGQQVTLRCSSQSGHNTVSWYQQALGQGPQFIFQYYREEENGRGNFPPRFSGLQFPNYSSELNVNALELDDSALYLCASSSPLTGNHEQYFGPGTRLTVT.

The gene calls are TRBV5-1 and TRBJ2-1; 7 nucleotides line up with TRBD2. This CDR3 spans 16 amino acids. CDR1 and CDR2 (germline): SGHRS, YFSETQ. V trimming: 2 bases; J trimming: 1 base; junction bases outside the gene matches: 6. The CDR3 DNA sequence: TGCGCCAGCAGCTTCAGCGGGGCGAGATCCTACAATGAGCAGTTCTTC. Translation: CASSFSGARSYNEQFF.

The J gene is TRBJ1-1, the V gene TRBV2; no reliable D call. The germline V gene encodes CDR1 SNHLY and CDR2 FYNNEI. Trimming took 5 bases from V and 3 from J, leaving 10 bases between them. The CDR3 sequence is 13 residues long. CDR3 sequence reads: CASSTTADTEAFF. CDR3 nucleotides: TGTGCCAGCAGTACCACAGCGGACACTGAAGCTTTCTTT.

This clone was seen a single time. The chain couples TRBV18 to TRBJ1-4; D remains ambiguous. Germline-derived CDR1 and CDR2 are KGHSH and LQKENI. The V gene lost 6 bases and the J gene lost 8 bases, with 16 bases spanning the gap. The CDR3 length is 14 residues. CDR3 nucleotide sequence: TGTGCCAGCTCCCCCGGCGGAGGGATGGAAAAACTGTTTTTT. Translated: CASSPGGGMEKLFF.

A note on this clone: A junction boundary mismatches the germline segment, possibly from a read error. The rearrangement links TRBV7-9 to TRBJ1-5; no firm D call. CDR1 is SEHNR and CDR2 is FQNEAQ in the germline V gene (reference sequence). This CDR3 contains 16 residues. The CDR3 here is CSSSLAAGEGNQPQHF. CDR3 DNA: TGTTCCAGCAGCTTAGCGGCCGGGGAAGGCAATCAGCCCCAGCATTTT. The whole variable domain, remainder taken from reference TRBV7-9 and TRBJ1-5, is DTGVSQNPRHKITKRGQNVTFRCDPISEHNRLYWYRQTLGQGPEFLTYFQNEAQLEKSRLLSDRFSAERPKGSFSTLEIQRTEQGDSAMYLCSSSLAAGEGNQPQHFGDGTRLSIL.

This sequence joins TRBV5-5 and TRBJ2-7, with D maybe TRBD1 (7 bases). Germline V gene lookup returns CDR1 SGHKS and CDR2 YYEKEE (reference sequence). Deletions cut 3 bases from V and 3 bases from J, with 22 bases between. This CDR3 is built from 17 residues. CDR3 DNA sequence: TGTGCCAGCAGCTCCCAGGGGGGACAGTGGAACCTCTACGAGCAGTACTTC. Amino acid sequence: CASSSQGGQWNLYEQYF.

This clone was seen a handful of times. This chain links TRBV28 with TRBJ2-5; D perhaps matches TRBD1 (7 bases). The germline CDR1 and CDR2 sequences are MDHEN and SYDVKM. Trimming shortened V by 7 bases and J by 5 bases, and 14 bases separated the two germline ends. The CDR3 is 13 residues long. CDR3 sequence reads: CASTQGGTETQYF. CDR3 DNA sequence: TGTGCCAGCACTCAGGGGGGAACTGAGACCCAGTACTTC.

The chain couples TRBV6-4 to TRBJ2-3, with TRBD2 matching 10 bases. The CDR3 is made up of 15 amino acids. The germline V gene has CDR1 MRHNA and CDR2 SNTAGT. V lost 6 bases, J lost 2 bases, and 5 bases stayed unmatched. The CDR3 region has the DNA TGTGCCAGCAGCGCCGGGACTAGCGACACAGATACGCAGTATTTT. This gives the protein CASSAGTSDTDTQYF.

The chain uses TRBV5-1 and TRBJ2-3; tentatively, D is TRBD1 (5 bases). V lost 0 bases, J lost 1 base, and 9 bases lay in between. Germline V gene lookup returns CDR1 SGHRS and CDR2 YFSETQ. The CDR3 totals 15 residues. The CDR3: CASSLDRLGTDTQYF. CDR3 bases: TGCGCCAGCAGCTTGGACAGGTTGGGCACAGATACGCAGTATTTT.